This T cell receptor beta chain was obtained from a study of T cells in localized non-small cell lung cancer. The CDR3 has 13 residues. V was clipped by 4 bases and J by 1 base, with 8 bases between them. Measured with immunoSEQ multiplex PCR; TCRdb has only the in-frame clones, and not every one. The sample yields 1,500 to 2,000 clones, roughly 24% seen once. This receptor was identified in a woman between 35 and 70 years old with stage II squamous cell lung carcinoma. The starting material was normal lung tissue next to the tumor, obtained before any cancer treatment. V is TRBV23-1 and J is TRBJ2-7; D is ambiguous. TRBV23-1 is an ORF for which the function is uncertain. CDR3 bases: TGCGCCAGCAGTCGGGGTAGGTCCTACGAGCAGTACTTC. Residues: CASSRGRSYEQYF.